These 12 T cell receptor beta chains came from one sample sequenced in a study of T cells expressing NK-cell markers. TCRdb reprocessed the 5' RACE reads and reports one entry per CDR3 protein, with no DNA. Its clone listing holds 150,000 to 180,000 distinct CDR3 sequences. Sequenced input: blood T cells: a sorted CD56 or NKG2C T cell subset, CD4+ or CD8+ T cells, or bulk PBMC T cells (not recorded which). The receptors originated from a woman in her forties or fifties in good health.

This chain connects TRBV6-5 to TRBJ1-2; TCRdb's D call, TRBD1, is unchecked because there is no DNA. This CDR3 is built from 11 residues. Per the germline V gene, CDR1 is MNHEY and CDR2 is SVGAGI. The CDR3 protein is CASSGTAGYTF.

The chain joins TRBV19 to TRBJ2-1; there is no DNA to check the TCRdb D call of TRBD2. CDR1 and CDR2 from the germline V gene are LNHDA and SQIVND (reference sequence). The CDR3 covers 15 residues. The CDR3 here is CASRTSGYSYNEQFF.

The genes are TRBV6-2 or TRBV6-3 and TRBJ1-5. CDR1 is MNHEY and CDR2 is SVGEGT in the germline V gene. The CDR3 contains 15 residues. Here the CDR3 reads CASREGPAGNQPQHF.

The rearrangement joins TRBV6-2 or TRBV6-3 to TRBJ2-3. The CDR3 has 14 amino acids. The germline CDR1 and CDR2 sequences are MNHEY and SVGEGT. The CDR3: CASSYLRNTDTQYF.

The V gene is TRBV20-1, the J gene TRBJ2-1; the TCRdb call, TRBD2, lacks DNA for checking. The CDR3 spans 20 residues. Germline assignment: CDR1 DFQATT and CDR2 SNEGSKA (reference sequence). CDR3 protein: CSARDAGAGGKISSYNEQFF.

The chain recombines TRBV5-6 with TRBJ2-2; absent DNA, TCRdb's TRBD1 call cannot be checked. This CDR3 region has 16 residues. The germline CDR1 and CDR2 sequences are SGHDT and YYEEEE. The CDR3 sequence: CASTVFGGVKSGELFF.

The chain couples TRBV4-1 to TRBJ2-2; TCRdb picks TRBD1, but there is no DNA to check that call. CDR3 length equals 16 residues. The V gene's germline CDR1 is MGHRA and CDR2 YSYEKL. The CDR3 sequence is CASSQEGRGNTGELFF.

The rearrangement links TRBV20-1 to TRBJ2-2; TCRdb's D gene call, TRBD2, goes unchecked for lack of DNA. The germline CDR1 and CDR2 sequences are DFQATT and SNEGSKA (reference sequence). There are 16 residues in the CDR3. The CDR3: CSARDLLAGDIGELFF.

V usage is TRBV4-2 and J usage is TRBJ2-3; as DNA is missing, the TRBD2 call by TCRdb cannot be tested. Germline loops: CDR1 LGHNA, CDR2 YNFKEQ. The CDR3 has 19 residues. CDR3 loop: CASSQDEKREFLPPDTQYF.

The chain uses TRBV29-1 and TRBJ2-1; the D call of TRBD2 rests on TCRdb alone, since no DNA is present to check it. Looked up from germline, CDR1 is SQVTM and CDR2 is ANQGSEA. The CDR3 is made up of 14 amino acids. CDR3 loop: CSVEDRLAGMEQFF.

The V gene is TRBV27, the J gene TRBJ2-3; absent DNA, TCRdb's TRBD1 call cannot be checked. Germline assignment: CDR1 MNHEY and CDR2 SMNVEV (reference sequence). The CDR3 has 14 amino acids. The CDR3 loop is CASSSDRSTDTQYF.

This chain connects TRBV4-1 to TRBJ2-1; absent DNA, TCRdb's TRBD2 call cannot be checked. The CDR3 has 16 amino acids. CDR1 is MGHRA, CDR2 YSYEKL, per germline. The CDR3 spells CASSKIAGAVDDEQFF.